Listed here are 19 T cell receptor beta chains from one sample, sequenced in a study of low-dose radiotherapy and immunotherapy resistance in tumors. cDNA synthesis used a TRAV/TRBV-specific primer set for both chains. The authors ran approximately 20 PCR cycles to amplify TCRs with a constant-region primer and V-primer adapter. TCRdb fed the reads into MiXCR, producing one record per CDR3 protein. The data hold more than 50,000 distinct CDR3 sequences, with around a quarter observed a single time. Indicated time point: after trial treatment. Sample treatment: LDRT plus nivolumab, ipilimumab, low-dose cyclophosphamide and aspirin (RACIN trial). The sequencing here drew on PBMCs, taken after low-dose radiotherapy plus immunotherapy. Source of these receptors: a male donor with prostate cancer.

This clonotype has a count of ten or more. V is TRBV20-1 and J is TRBJ2-6; D not certain. Trimming left V 3 bases short and J 2 bases short, with 8 bases between. CDR1 is DFQATT, CDR2 SNEGSKA, per germline (reference sequence). CDR3 length: 14 amino acids. Here the CDR3 DNA reads TGCAGTGCTAGGAAGGAAACTGGGGCCAACGTCCTGACTTTC. Translated: CSARKETGANVLTF.

This chain joins TRBV6-5 and TRBJ1-5; D gene unclear. The V gene lost 4 bases and the J gene lost 4 bases, with 8 bases spanning the gap. The germline V gene encodes CDR1 MNHEY and CDR2 SVGAGI. This CDR3 has 13 residues. The CDR3 region is CASSLQQNQPQHF. The CDR3, as DNA: TGTGCCAGCAGTTTGCAGCAAAATCAGCCCCAGCATTTT.

This clonotype was counted many times. The chain is built from TRBV7-8 and TRBJ1-2, with D maybe TRBD1 (6 bases). Looked up from germline, CDR1 is SGHVS and CDR2 is FQNEAQ. The CDR3 totals 17 residues. Trimming left V 5 bases short and J 3 bases short, with 22 bases between. CDR3 bases: TGTGCCAGCAGCCCCACGGGGTCTACAGGGTCCCACTATGGCTACACCTTC. This gives the protein CASSPTGSTGSHYGYTF.

This clonotype was counted ten times or more. The gene calls are TRBV20-1 and TRBJ2-7; TRBD2 matches 11 bases. The CDR3 consists of 17 residues. V lost 1 base and J lost 4; bases outside the gene matches: 12. Germline loops: CDR1 DFQATT, CDR2 SNEGSKA (reference sequence). The CDR3 nucleotides are TGCAGTGCTAGAGTTCCTAGCGGGGGGCTCGGTCGGTACGAGCAGTACTTC. It encodes CSARVPSGGLGRYEQYF.

This clonotype was detected many times. V and J are TRBV28 and TRBJ2-3, with TRBD2 matching 7 bases. The germline V gene has CDR1 MDHEN and CDR2 SYDVKM. The CDR3 covers 17 residues. Unmatched junction bases numbered 13, after V lost 7 bases and J lost 0 bases. In DNA form, the CDR3 reads TGTGCCAGCACAGAAAGGGTGGGAGGGCCCAGCACAGATACGCAGTATTTT. Encoded protein: CASTERVGGPSTDTQYF.

The sample holds many counts of this clonotype. V gene TRBV6-1 combines with J gene TRBJ2-5; D remains ambiguous. Deletions cut 6 bases from V and 4 bases from J, with 18 bases between. Per the germline V gene, CDR1 is MNHNS and CDR2 is SASEGT. This CDR3 is 15 amino acids long. The CDR3, as DNA: TGTGCCAGCAGCTTTATGAAAGGGTCGGGAGAGACCCAGTACTTC. This translates into CASSFMKGSGETQYF.

In its sample, this clonotype was seen many times. The chain is built from TRBV29-1 and TRBJ2-6, with 7 bases that match TRBD2. There are 17 residues in the CDR3. The germline CDR1 and CDR2 sequences are SQVTM and ANQGSEA. With 1 base clipped from V and 0 bases from J, the junction kept 6 bases outside the gene matches. The CDR3 region is CSVEAGGGFSGANVLTF. In DNA, the CDR3 is TGCAGCGTTGAAGCGGGAGGCGGCTTCTCTGGGGCCAACGTCCTGACTTTC.

This clonotype was counted at least ten times. The genes are TRBV28 and TRBJ2-7; a weak D match, TRBD2 (5 bases). V gave up 6 bases and J gave up 2 bases, with 20 bases separating them. The CDR3 contains 16 residues. Germline CDR1 MDHEN, CDR2 SYDVKM. CDR3 sequence (DNA): TGTGCCAGCAGGGACCTGAGGGCTGACCTAACCTACGAGCAGTACTTC. Amino acid sequence: CASRDLRADLTYEQYF.

This clonotype rates as medium-sized. The gene calls are TRBV5-8 and TRBJ1-5; D uncertain. CDR1 and CDR2 from the germline V gene are SGHTS and YDEGEE. V gave up 6 bases and J gave up 1 base, with 14 bases separating them. This CDR3 is built from 15 residues. CDR3 residues: CASTSEGVSNQPQHF. For the CDR3, the DNA is TGTGCCAGCACCTCGGAGGGAGTGAGCAATCAGCCCCAGCATTTT.

This clonotype was seen more than once but under ten times. The V gene is TRBV24-1, the J gene TRBJ2-1, with TRBD2 matching over 11 bases. Germline CDR1 and CDR2: KGHDR and SFDVKD. This CDR3 comprises 14 residues. After removal of 5 bases from V and 13 bases from J, the junction contained 9 bases not matched to a gene. The CDR3, as DNA: TGTGCCACCAGTGCATCGAGACTAGCGGGGAGACAGTTCTTC. The encoded protein is CATSASRLAGRQFF.

This clonotype was counted ten times or more. This chain joins TRBV28 and TRBJ2-1; 13 bases are shared with TRBD2. The germline V gene has CDR1 MDHEN and CDR2 SYDVKM. This CDR3 contains 20 residues. J lost 4 bases, V lost 3 bases, and 15 bases had no gene match. CDR3 DNA sequence: TGTGCCAGCAGTTTTTTCGTCTCCGGGACTAGCGGGATTTTATACAATGAGCAGTTCTTC. Its translation is CASSFFVSGTSGILYNEQFF.

This chain joins TRBV27 and TRBJ1-4; D is unresolved. Trimming took 5 bases from V and 0 from J, leaving 10 bases between them. Germline V gene sequence: CDR1 MNHEY, CDR2 SMNVEV (reference sequence). The CDR3 loop spans 15 amino acids. CDR3 DNA sequence: TGTGCCAGCAGTGATGGACCGACAACTAATGAAAAACTGTTTTTT. It yields the protein CASSDGPTTNEKLFF.

This clonotype has only a few counts. J is TRBJ2-7 and V is TRBV29-1; perhaps TRBD2 as D (7 bases). Trimming took 6 bases from V and 0 from J, leaving 15 bases between them. CDR1 SQVTM and CDR2 ANQGSEA come from the germline V gene. This CDR3 contains 14 residues. The CDR3 nucleotides read TGCAGCGTCTCTAGGGGGGGGAGCTCCTACGAGCAGTACTTC. Its translation is CSVSRGGSSYEQYF.

This clonotype was detected a few times. A far larger clone is just one base off, so this is likely a read error. The V gene is TRBV6-5, the J gene TRBJ2-7; 10 bases line up with TRBD2. From germline, CDR1 is MNHEY and CDR2 SVGAGI. V shed 7 bases, J shed 7 bases, and the junction held 10 bases outside the gene matches. CDR3 length: 14 amino acids. CDR3 protein: CASKRVSGRNEQYF. CDR3 coding DNA: TGTGCCAGCAAAAGGGTTAGCGGGAGGAATGAGCAGTACTTC.

A note on this clonotype: It is unclear where the CDR3 begins or ends on the DNA, so no DNA is shown, and the CDR3 is as TCRdb lists it. V is TRBV2 and J is TRBJ2-2. Germline V gives CDR1 SNHLY, CDR2 FYNNEI. The CDR3 is 15 residues long, ends included. CDR3: CASSGLGNTGELFFF.

This clonotype was counted ten times or more. V usage is TRBV6-1 and J usage is TRBJ2-5, with 9 positions matching TRBD1. The germline gives CDR1 MNHNS, CDR2 SASEGT. V was pared by 7 bases and J by 5 bases, with 5 bases of the junction left unmatched. This CDR3 is built from 13 residues. Here the CDR3 reads CASTTGGGETQYF. The CDR3 DNA is TGTGCCAGCACGACAGGGGGAGGCGAGACCCAGTACTTC.

There are many counts of this clonotype. The chain couples TRBV5-1 to TRBJ2-1; D not resolved. V was pared by 1 base and J by 6 bases, with 8 bases between. The CDR3 spans 13 residues. Germline V gene sequence: CDR1 SGHRS, CDR2 YFSETQ. The DNA of the CDR3 is TGCGCCAGCAGCTTGAACCCCCTCAATGAGCAGTTCTTC. Translating gives CASSLNPLNEQFF.

This clonotype was seen at least ten times. The V and J genes are TRBV27 and TRBJ2-7, with TRBD1 matching 10 bases. This CDR3 comprises 15 residues. Germline V lookup: CDR1 MNHEY, CDR2 SMNVEV (reference sequence). V trimming: 6 bases; J trimming: 3 bases; junction bases outside the gene matches: 8. The CDR3 region has the DNA TGTGCCAGCAGACAACCGGGACAGGGGTACTACGAGCAGTACTTC. It yields the protein CASRQPGQGYYEQYF.

With respect to this clonotype: A far larger clone is one base from this, pointing to a likely read error. The rearrangement links TRBV7-2 to TRBJ2-1; D remains ambiguous. Germline V gene data show CDR1 as SGHTA and CDR2 as FQGNSA. This CDR3 region has 12 residues. Trimming stripped 3 bases from V and 10 bases from J, with 10 bases between. CDR3 sequence reads: CASSFFGYEQFF. CDR3 in DNA: TGTGCCAGCAGCTTTTTTGGCTACGAGCAGTTCTTC.